These 19 T cell receptor beta chains share one sample of origin, sequenced in a study of T cell repertoires in aging, cancer and after chemotherapy. Rearranged V-D-J TRB sequences were amplified with a mixed TRB-A/B primer pool. TCRdb processed the multiplex PCR reads anew with MiXCR; each CDR3 protein has one entry. The table shows about 13,000 distinct CDR3 sequences, with about 25% occurring only once. Amplification of TCR beta used genomic DNA extracted from peripheral blood. Input material: blood. The receptors were sampled from a human donor in good health.

This clonotype is medium-sized. V and J are TRBV7-2 and TRBJ1-2; D uncertain. The CDR3 is made up of 13 amino acids. Looked up from germline, CDR1 is SGHTA and CDR2 is FQGNSA. V was clipped by 5 bases and J by 6 bases, with 13 bases between them. The CDR3 reads CASSGRSEHGYTF. The CDR3 nucleotides read TGTGCCAGCAGCGGCCGAAGTGAGCATGGCTACACCTTC.

The chain is built from TRBV10-3 and TRBJ2-7; D is possibly TRBD1 or TRBD2 (5 bases each). Trimming took off 2 bases at V and 2 bases at J, with 10 bases between the two ends. Germline CDR1 and CDR2: ENHRY and SYGVKD. This CDR3 spans 14 amino acids. Written as DNA, the CDR3 is TGTGCCATCAGTGAGCAGAGGGGACCCTACGAGCAGTACTTC. Its protein is CAISEQRGPYEQYF.

By share, this clonotype counts as medium-sized. The chain joins TRBV6-5 to TRBJ1-3, with no clear D. Germline V lookup: CDR1 MNHEY, CDR2 SVGAGI. With 5 bases removed from V and 7 bases from J, the gap between germline ends came to 12 bases. This CDR3 is built from 13 residues. In DNA, the CDR3 is TGTGCCAGCAGTACTCGGACGAGGAACACCATATATTTT. It codes for CASSTRTRNTIYF.

The CDR3 DNA reads TGTGCCAGCAGTGAAAGTCTATTCAGGGGGAGCTCCTACAATGAGCAGTTCTTC. Its protein product is CASSESLFRGSSYNEQFF. The V and J genes are TRBV6-1 and TRBJ2-1; 7 nucleotides agree with TRBD1. V shed 2 bases, J shed 0 bases, and the junction held 10 bases outside the gene matches. The CDR3 length is 18 residues. Germline V CDR1 and CDR2: MNHNS, SASEGT.

This clonotype ranks as medium-sized. J is TRBJ1-2 and V is TRBV19, with 7 bases matching TRBD1. This CDR3 spans 14 amino acids. Germline V lookup: CDR1 LNHDA, CDR2 SQIVND (reference sequence). The V and J ends lost 7 bases and 7 bases, in that order; junction bases with no gene match: 12. CDR3 loop: CASKVSWDSFGYTF. The CDR3 DNA reads TGTGCCAGTAAAGTCAGTTGGGACAGTTTTGGCTACACCTTC. The entire variable domain, with the rest obtained from reference TRBV19 and TRBJ1-2, is as follows: DGGITQSPKYLFRKEGQNVTLSCEQNLNHDAMYWYRQDPGQGLRLIYYSQIVNDFQKGDIAEGYSVSREKKESFPLTVTSAQKNPTAFYLCASKVSWDSFGYTFGSGTRLTVV.

This sequence joins TRBV10-2 and TRBJ1-1; D is perhaps TRBD1 (5 bases). Between the trimmed V and J ends, which lost 2 bases and 2 bases, there was a span of 6 bases. Germline lookup yields CDR1 WSHSY and CDR2 SAAADI. The CDR3 is made up of 13 amino acids. The CDR3 here is CASSEGGNTEAFF. Here the CDR3 DNA reads TGCGCCAGCAGTGAGGGGGGAAACACTGAAGCTTTCTTT.

The V call is TRBV14, the J call TRBJ2-1; D is possibly TRBD2 (6 bases). V was clipped by 4 bases and J by 5 bases, with 21 bases between them. CDR1 is SGHDN and CDR2 is FVKESK in the germline V gene. The CDR3 consists of 17 residues. As DNA, the CDR3 is TGTGCCAGCAGCCGATGGAGGGGCCTAGGCGGCCACAATGAGCAGTTCTTC. Residues: CASSRWRGLGGHNEQFF.

This clonotype has a single count. The chain links TRBV19 to TRBJ2-7; D might be TRBD1 or TRBD2, each matching 6 bases. The CDR3 length is 17 residues. Trimming left V 9 bases short and J 3 bases short, with 27 bases between. The germline V gene encodes CDR1 LNHDA and CDR2 SQIVND (reference sequence). The CDR3 here is CASRVRDTASRGYEQYF. DNA of the CDR3: TGTGCCAGCCGGGTCCGGGACACCGCTTCGCGGGGCTACGAGCAGTACTTC.

The chain joins TRBV19 to TRBJ1-3, with 10 positions matching TRBD1. Germline loops: CDR1 LNHDA, CDR2 SQIVND (reference sequence). The CDR3 contains 16 residues. The J segment lost 5 bases and the V segment lost 5 bases, leaving 9 bases of the junction unmatched. The CDR3 reads CASSDRQGAIRNTIYF. CDR3 nucleotide sequence: TGTGCCAGTAGTGACCGACAGGGGGCTATCAGAAACACCATATATTTT.

By sample share, this clonotype is medium-sized (0.01 to 0.1%). The CDR3 spells CASSLVPGDGYTF. The CDR3 region has the DNA TGTGCCAGCAGCTTGGTGCCAGGGGATGGCTACACCTTC. The V and J genes are TRBV5-4 and TRBJ1-2, with D maybe TRBD1 (6 bases). Germline loops: CDR1 SGHNT, CDR2 YYREEE (reference sequence). The V and J ends lost 0 bases and 6 bases respectively, with 9 bases between them. CDR3 length equals 13 residues. Full variable domain (outside the CDR3, taken from reference TRBV5-4 and TRBJ1-2): ETGVTQSPTHLIKTRGQQVTLRCSSQSGHNTVSWYQQALGQGPQFIFQYYREEENGRGNFPPRFSGLQFPNYSSELNVNALELDDSALYLCASSLVPGDGYTFGSGTRLTVV.

There are a few counts of this clonotype. The chain is built from TRBV18 and TRBJ1-6; unclear D gene. Germline lookup yields CDR1 KGHSH and CDR2 LQKENI. There are 18 residues in the CDR3. The V end lost 4 bases, the J end lost 0 bases, and 16 bases lay between the germline ends. CDR3 bases: TGTGCCAGCTCACTACAAGGATTACCGAGCTCCTATAATTCACCCCTCCACTTT. Residues: CASSLQGLPSSYNSPLHF.

This clonotype has only a few counts. The J gene is TRBJ2-3, the V gene TRBV6-4; 12 bases agree with TRBD2. Germline loops: CDR1 MRHNA, CDR2 SNTAGT. The CDR3 spans 15 residues. V lost 4 bases and J lost 1; bases outside the gene matches: 0. The CDR3 here is CASSGLAGGTDTQYF. The CDR3, as DNA: TGTGCCAGCAGTGGACTAGCGGGGGGCACAGATACGCAGTATTTT.

In DNA, the CDR3 is TGCGCCAGCAGCCAAGATTCCGGACTAGCGATGAGTGGGGCCAACGTCCTGACTTTC. It is translated as CASSQDSGLAMSGANVLTF. This chain links TRBV4-3 with TRBJ2-6; 9 nucleotides agree with TRBD2. From germline, CDR1 is LGHNA and CDR2 YSLEER. The trim removed 0 bases at V and 3 bases at J, leaving 9 bases unmatched. The CDR3 spans 19 residues.

The J gene is TRBJ1-5, the V gene TRBV20-1; 11 nucleotides agree with TRBD1. The CDR3 has 15 residues. The V gene's germline CDR1 is DFQATT and CDR2 SNEGSKA (reference sequence). Losses at the gene ends were 6 bases for V and 2 bases for J; bases not matched to a gene: 6. As DNA, the CDR3 is TGCAGTGCAAGGACAGGGGGCTCGGGCAATCAGCCCCAGCATTTT. It yields the protein CSARTGGSGNQPQHF.

In this sample, this clonotype is medium-sized. The chain uses TRBV29-1 and TRBJ2-6; 11 bases line up with TRBD1. CDR3 length: 19 residues. The V gene's germline CDR1 is SQVTM and CDR2 ANQGSEA. The V segment lost 1 base and the J segment 0 bases; nucleotides outside the gene matches: 8. CDR3 amino acids: CSVEAGQGAPRSGANVLTF. In DNA, the CDR3 is TGCAGCGTTGAAGCAGGACAGGGGGCGCCCCGCTCTGGGGCCAACGTCCTGACTTTC.

This clonotype has a handful of counts. The V and J genes are TRBV11-3 and TRBJ2-3, with 12 bases matching TRBD2. CDR1 SGHNT and CDR2 YENEEA come from the germline V gene. The CDR3 is 16 amino acids. V shed 5 bases, J shed 0 bases, and the junction held 3 bases outside the gene matches. The CDR3 spells CASSAGLAGSTDTQYF. As DNA, the CDR3 is TGTGCCAGCAGCGCAGGACTAGCGGGGAGCACAGATACGCAGTATTTT.

The chain employs TRBV12-3 or TRBV12-4 and TRBJ1-5; TRBD1 might be the D (5 bases). V lost 2 bases and J 1 base, leaving 12 bases between the germline ends. The CDR3 has 16 residues. CDR3 sequence reads: CASSLIGGLSNQPQHF. The CDR3 bases are TGTGCCAGCAGTTTAATCGGGGGGTTGAGCAATCAGCCCCAGCATTTT.

This clonotype was found a few times. This CDR3 is CASTHDRVAKNIQYF. The CDR3 DNA sequence: TGTGCCAGCACCCATGACAGGGTAGCCAAAAACATTCAGTACTTC. The chain links TRBV6-6 to TRBJ2-4; 7 bases align to TRBD1. The germline V gene encodes CDR1 MNHNY and CDR2 SVGAGI (reference sequence). The CDR3 length is 15 residues. V gave up 7 bases and J gave up 0 bases; unmatched junction bases: 6.

The rearrangement uses TRBV28 and TRBJ1-1; no firm D call. The CDR3 consists of 13 residues. The V end was cut by 3 bases, the J end by 4 bases, with 9 bases between. Germline V gene data show CDR1 as MDHEN and CDR2 as SYDVKM. CDR3 in DNA: TGTGCCAGCAGTTTGAGGAGGAGCACTGAAGCTTTCTTT. Amino acid sequence: CASSLRRSTEAFF.